These T cell receptor beta chains were read from a single sample in a study of T cells in Graves' hyperthyroidism and ophthalmopathy. TCRdb re-called the multiplex PCR reads with MiXCR, one entry per CDR3 protein. The table shows a few hundred thousand distinct CDR3 sequences, with 20% to 25% occurring only once. The specimen was blood. These TCRs come from a man younger than 35 with Graves' hyperthyroidism. Each CDR3 is given with its conserved first and last residue. The D gene is left open where the match is weak. Clone size is stated in some rows and not others, as once, few, many or a class when expanded.

few	TRBV7-9	TRBJ2-7	NA	TGTGCCAGCAGCTCCCCGGACACCCTCTACGAGCAGTACTTC	CASSSPDTLYEQYF
NA	TRBV6-2/TRBV6-3	TRBJ2-5	TRBD2	TGTGCCAGCAGTCTTAGCGGGGGGCTCCACCAAGAGACCCAGTACTTC	CASSLSGGLHQETQYF
many	TRBV14	TRBJ2-7	TRBD1	TGTGCCAGCAGCCAAGGTGGGACAGGGGCCTACGAGCAGTACTTC	CASSQGGTGAYEQYF
many	TRBV28	TRBJ1-6	NA	TGTGCCACCCACGCTACCTATAATTCACCCCTCCACTTT	CATHATYNSPLHF
NA	TRBV6-2/TRBV6-3	TRBJ1-5	NA	TGTGCCAGCAGTTACCGGGCCAGGGATGGCAATCAGCCCCAGCATTTT	CASSYRARDGNQPQHF
many	TRBV12-3/TRBV12-4	TRBJ1-2	NA	TGTGCCAGCAGCACCGCTGTAAACTATGGCTACACCTTC	CASSTAVNYGYTF
many	TRBV6-5	TRBJ2-7	NA	TGTGCCAGCAGGTCAGCTGAATACTACGAGCAGTACTTC	CASRSAEYYEQYF
many	TRBV13	TRBJ1-1	NA	TGTGCCAGCAGCTTAATTGAGGGGCGAGCTTTCTTT	CASSLIEGRAFF
many	TRBV28	TRBJ2-7	NA	TGTGCCAGCAGTTTAAACCGCGGGACCCCTTACGAGCAGTACTTC	CASSLNRGTPYEQYF
many	TRBV5-1	TRBJ1-2	TRBD1	TGCGCCAGCAGCTTGGCTACAGGGGAGGATGGCTACACCTTC	CASSLATGEDGYTF
many	TRBV6-8	TRBJ2-2	NA	TGTGCCAGCATCCCCCCGGACATCGCGAACACCGGGGAGCTGTTTTTT	CASIPPDIANTGELFF
NA	TRBV20-1	TRBJ1-2	NA	TGCAGTGCTAGGTGGGGTAACTATGGCTACACCTTC	CSARWGNYGYTF
once	TRBV6-5	TRBJ1-3	NA	TGTGCCAGCAGTTCGCAGGGCAACTCTGGAAACACCATATATTTT	CASSSQGNSGNTIYF
many	TRBV20-1	TRBJ1-1	TRBD1	TGCAGTGCCGAAGGGGGAGCGGGGAGGGGGCTAGCTTTCTTT	CSAEGGAGRGLAFF
few	TRBV19	TRBJ2-3	NA	TGTGCCAGTAGTAAAGGGCCCAGAGGGGCAGATACGCAGTATTTT	CASSKGPRGADTQYF
many	TRBV10-3	TRBJ1-2	NA	TGTGCCATCAGTGAGCCCAGCCGAACTTATGGCTACACCTTC	CAISEPSRTYGYTF
NA	TRBV20-1	TRBJ2-2	NA	TGCAGTGCTAGAGGATCTAGCTTGAGTAGTTTTAACACCGGGGAGCTGTTTTTT	CSARGSSLSSFNTGELFF
many	TRBV20-1	TRBJ1-1	NA	TGCAGTGCTTCGAACACTGAAGCTTTCTTT	CSASNTEAFF
NA	TRBV10-3	TRBJ2-2	NA	TGTGCCTCCACCGGGGGAACGGGGAACACCGGGGAGCTGTTTTTT	CASTGGTGNTGELFF
many	TRBV20-1	TRBJ2-7	NA	TGCAGTGCCCCTACCCCTCAGGGAAATCCCTACGAGCAGTACTTC	CSAPTPQGNPYEQYF
many	TRBV28	TRBJ1-1	NA	TGTGCCAGCAGTTTATTTCCAGCGAACACTGAAGCTTTCTTT	CASSLFPANTEAFF
many	TRBV2	TRBJ1-3	NA	TGTGCCAGCAAAATAGACTCTGGAAACACCATATATTTT	CASKIDSGNTIYF